One sample yielded the 18 T cell receptor beta chains listed below, sequenced in a study of post-analysis software for immune sequencing data. Study-level points and caveats: Relative to controls, patients had 5 or 6 TRBV segments at higher frequency, with TRBV5-6, TRBV5-1 and TRBV20-1 among these.

Antigens of these TCRs are unknown. The TCR beta cDNA libraries contained unique molecular identifiers. Via MiXCR, TCRdb re-called the PCR reads, giving one row per CDR3 protein. The sample has a few hundred thousand distinct CDR3 sequences, around 34% seen once. The sample comprised blood. Source of these receptors: a girl under 18 with multiple sclerosis.

The V gene is TRBV29-1, the J gene TRBJ1-2; D is possibly TRBD1 (5 bases). This CDR3 is 14 amino acids long. Germline V CDR1 and CDR2: SQVTM, ANQGSEA. Trimming cost V 3 bases and J 4 bases, with 15 bases left between them. The CDR3 coding sequence is TGCAGCGTTGACGCTTACTACAGGTCCTATGGCTACACCTTC. Translation gives CSVDAYYRSYGYTF. The full variable domain, completed using reference TRBV29-1 and TRBJ1-2, is SAVISQKPSRDICQRGTSLTIQCQVDSQVTMMFWYRQQPGQSLTLIATANQGSEATYESGFVIDKFPISRPNLTFSTLTVSNMSPEDSSIYLCSVDAYYRSYGYTFGSGTRLTVV.

The chain carries TRBV6-5 and TRBJ1-4; perhaps TRBD1 as D (6 bases). CDR1 and CDR2 (germline): MNHEY, SVGAGI. Trimming removed 8 bases at V and 11 bases at J, with 15 bases between. The CDR3 contains 12 residues. The CDR3 DNA reads TGTGCCAGCGCCCGGGAAGGGGGGAAACTGTTTTTT. Residues: CASAREGGKLFF.

CDR3 residues: CASSLPSGGADTQYF. The CDR3 DNA follows: TGCGCCAGCAGCTTGCCCAGCGGGGGGGCAGATACGCAGTATTTT. The V call is TRBV5-1, the J call TRBJ2-3; TRBD2 agrees at 10 bases. The CDR3 has 15 residues. The V gene's germline CDR1 is SGHRS and CDR2 YFSETQ. V shed 1 base and J 4 bases; nucleotides not matched to a gene: 3. The complete variable domain, with remaining parts taken from reference TRBV5-1 and TRBJ2-3, reads KAGVTQTPRYLIKTRGQQVTLSCSPISGHRSVSWYQQTPGQGLQFLFEYFSETQRNKGNFPGRFSGRQFSNSRSEMNVSTLELGDSALYLCASSLPSGGADTQYFGPGTRLTVL.

This chain uses TRBV12-3 or TRBV12-4 with TRBJ2-5; D might be TRBD2 (6 bases). The CDR3 is 13 residues long. Trimming took 0 bases from V and 7 from J, leaving 9 bases between them. Here the CDR3 reads CASSLADGGTQYF. Here the CDR3 DNA reads TGTGCCAGCAGTTTAGCCGACGGGGGGACCCAGTACTTC.

This clonotype has only a few counts. The chain joins TRBV6-1 to TRBJ1-2, with TRBD1 identical over 9 bases. The length of the CDR3 is 14 residues. V trimming: 5 bases; J trimming: 4 bases; junction bases outside the gene matches: 5. Germline V gives CDR1 MNHNS, CDR2 SASEGT. CDR3 loop: CASSKGQGVYGYTF. In DNA, the CDR3 is TGTGCCAGCAGTAAGGGACAGGGTGTCTATGGCTACACCTTC.

This clonotype has a handful of counts. V is TRBV27 and J is TRBJ1-2, with D possibly TRBD1 on 5 matching bases. The germline V gene has CDR1 MNHEY and CDR2 SMNVEV (reference sequence). V was pared by 3 bases and J by 8 bases, with 10 bases between. CDR3 length equals 12 residues. The CDR3 reads CASSLTGVGYTF. CDR3 coding DNA: TGTGCCAGCAGTTTGACGGGGGTGGGCTACACCTTC.

This clonotype has more than one count but fewer than ten. The CDR3 region is CASSVALAQETQYF. The CDR3 region has the DNA TGTGCCAGCAGCGTAGCGCTAGCCCAAGAGACCCAGTACTTC. The chain uses TRBV9 and TRBJ2-5; tentatively, D is TRBD2 (5 bases). V was trimmed by 0 bases and J by 1 base, leaving 7 bases between them. The CDR3 consists of 14 residues. Per the germline V gene, CDR1 is SGDLS and CDR2 is YYNGEE.

On this clonotype itself: One end of the junction is discordant with germline, which a read error may explain. CDR3 region: CANSLQRRQTQYF. CDR3 nucleotides: TGTGCCAACAGCCTTCAGCGGAGGCAGACCCAGTACTTC. The chain carries TRBV11-2 and TRBJ2-5; D may be TRBD2 (5 bases). The germline gives CDR1 SGHAT, CDR2 FQNNGV. The CDR3 runs to 13 residues.

J is TRBJ2-3 and V is TRBV10-3; D is perhaps TRBD1 (5 bases). The CDR3 covers 12 residues. V lost 2 bases to trimming and J lost 5 bases, with 5 bases between them. The germline V gene has CDR1 ENHRY and CDR2 SYGVKD. The DNA for the CDR3 is TGTGCCATCAGTGAGCAGGGAGATACGCAGTATTTT. Protein product: CAISEQGDTQYF.

Written as DNA, the CDR3 is TGTGCCAGCAACCCGGGCCCGGAAGGGGGCTACACCTTC. This encodes CASNPGPEGGYTF. This chain connects TRBV6-5 to TRBJ1-2, with unresolved D. Trimming cost V 7 bases and J 8 bases, with 17 bases left between them. Germline CDR1 is MNHEY and CDR2 is SVGAGI. The CDR3 has 13 residues.

A note on this clonotype: An end of the junction differs from the germline gene, which may be a read error. The chain uses TRBV9 and TRBJ2-3; D call uncertain. Germline CDR1 is SGDLS and CDR2 is YYNGEE. This CDR3 contains 12 residues. The CDR3 sequence is CASSVVSDTQYF. The DNA for the CDR3 is TGTGCCAGCAGCGTAGTTTCAGACACGCAGTATTTT.

The table lists this clonotype with a few counts. This chain joins TRBV29-1 and TRBJ1-2; D is undetermined. V lost 2 bases to trimming and J lost 0 bases, with 4 bases between them. This CDR3 has 12 residues. The germline V gene encodes CDR1 SQVTM and CDR2 ANQGSEA. The DNA of the CDR3 is TGCAGCGTTGAATCGGCTAACTATGGCTACACCTTC. It encodes CSVESANYGYTF.

The V and J genes are TRBV10-2 and TRBJ2-7; 9 nucleotides align to TRBD2. Germline lookup yields CDR1 WSHSY and CDR2 SAAADI. V was clipped by 4 bases and J by 7 bases; unmatched bases: 11. The CDR3 is made up of 15 amino acids. This CDR3 is CASSASGGSHNEQYF. CDR3 bases: TGCGCCAGCAGTGCAAGCGGGGGGTCCCACAATGAGCAGTACTTC.

The genes are TRBV12-3 or TRBV12-4 and TRBJ2-5; D gene unclear. The CDR3 runs to 15 residues. V gave up 10 bases and J gave up 4 bases, with 22 bases separating them. CDR3 protein: CANTGEVLPLETQYF. The CDR3 region has the DNA TGTGCCAACACCGGAGAGGTCTTACCCCTAGAGACCCAGTACTTC.

This rearrangement joins TRBV28 to TRBJ2-5; 10 nucleotides line up with TRBD2. This CDR3 contains 16 residues. CDR1 is MDHEN and CDR2 is SYDVKM in the germline V gene. Trimming cost V 10 bases and J 4 bases; bases outside gene matches: 15. The CDR3 region is CATAPPVAGGRETQYF. CDR3 DNA: TGTGCCACCGCCCCCCCGGTAGCGGGGGGAAGAGAGACCCAGTACTTC.

V usage is TRBV12-3 or TRBV12-4 and J usage is TRBJ2-5; D not resolved. The closer fit of TRBJ2-1 to the DNA end suggests the J call may be wrong. This CDR3 spans 14 amino acids. The DNA of the CDR3 is TGTGCCAGCAGTTTAAGGCAGAGCCAAGAGACCCAGTTCTTC. Protein: CASSLRQSQETQFF.

This clonotype was seen a handful of times. The V and J genes are TRBV6-6 and TRBJ2-7; no clear D. CDR3 length equals 11 residues. V was trimmed by 5 bases and J by 6 bases, leaving 8 bases between them. CDR1 is MNHNY, CDR2 SVGAGI, per germline (reference sequence). This CDR3 reads CASSNPGEQYF. CDR3 coding DNA: TGTGCCAGCAGTAACCCCGGCGAGCAGTACTTC.

This clonotype occurred a few times. The chain recombines TRBV7-3 with TRBJ2-1, with D perhaps being TRBD1 or TRBD2 (6 bases each). V was trimmed by 3 bases and J by 8 bases, leaving 20 bases between them. There are 16 residues in the CDR3. Germline assignment: CDR1 SGHTA and CDR2 FQGTGA. In DNA, the CDR3 is TGTGCCAGCAGCTTGGGGGGCACGCCTTTTACATATGAGCAGTTCTTC. Protein product: CASSLGGTPFTYEQFF.